The rows below give T cell receptor beta chains drawn from one sample of a study of blood T cell repertoires in COVID-19. Data came from immunoSEQ multiplex PCR; TCRdb stores just in-frame clones and leaves some out. The sample holds under 200,000 clones, about 80% seen once. Material: peripheral blood. The receptors come from a man between 65 and 85 years old with active or convalescent COVID-19. Both conserved end residues are part of each CDR3. D genes are given only for firm matches. Clone size is given for some rows only: seen once, a few or many times, or a class if the clone is expanded.

TRBD2	NA	TRBV15	TRBJ2-7	TGTGCCACCAGCAGAGACCACCCCGGATCCGGGGGGGAGCAGTACTTC	CATSRDHPGSGGEQYF
NA	once	TRBV9	TRBJ2-3	TGTGCCAGCAGCGTTACTAGCTTCCCAGATACGCAGTATTTT	CASSVTSFPDTQYF
TRBD1	NA	TRBV15	TRBJ1-1	TGTGCCACCAGCATGACAGGGTTTGAAGCTTTCTTT	CATSMTGFEAFF
TRBD2	once	TRBV19	TRBJ2-2	TGTGCCAGTACAGATAGGGGCGGGAGGAACACCGGGGAGCTGTTTTTT	CASTDRGGRNTGELFF
NA	NA	TRBV28	TRBJ1-4	TGTGCCAGTACTCCGGCGGGGCCGAGTAATGAAAAACTGTTTTTT	CASTPAGPSNEKLFF
NA	NA	TRBV9	TRBJ1-2	TGTGCCAGCAGCGTAGAGCCAGCATCCACGGGGGGCTACACCTTC	CASSVEPASTGGYTF
NA	NA	TRBV5-4	TRBJ1-1	TGTGCCAGCAGCTTGGGTGGGGGGGGAACTGAAGCTTTCTTT	CASSLGGGGTEAFF
TRBD1	NA	TRBV18	TRBJ2-7	TGTGCCAGCTCTCTATACCGGGACAGGGTAGGTGCCTACGAGCAGTACTTC	CASSLYRDRVGAYEQYF
NA	NA	TRBV30	TRBJ1-2	TGTGCCTGGAGCGGGGGGACGGCTAACTATGGCTACACCTTC	CAWSGGTANYGYTF
TRBD1	NA	TRBV7-9	TRBJ2-7	TGTGCCAGCAGCTACCCAGGGGGGACAGGGGTCCACATCCCCTACGAGCAGTACTTC	CASSYPGGTGVHIPYEQYF